This TCR beta chain was observed in a study of OX40 agonist ivuxolimab in advanced cancers. Study-level findings and limits: Still undetermined is the antigen specificity of the expanded peripheral T cells.

The CDR3 has 16 amino acids. In germline, CDR1 is MDHEN, CDR2 SYDVKM. V was trimmed by 8 bases and J by 2 bases, leaving 21 bases between them. The assay was immunoSEQ multiplex PCR, and TCRdb's table has in-frame clones only and misses some. The table shows more than 75,000 clones, with approximately 91% occurring only once. Notes on this clone: Antigen specificity is unknown.

The chain couples TRBV28 to TRBJ2-5; TRBD1 might be the D (8 bases). The sequencing used CD4+ or CD8+ T cells sorted from blood, collected in a trial of the OX40 agonist ivuxolimab. This sequence was found in an adult with an advanced solid tumor such as melanoma, head and neck, liver or kidney cancer. CDR3 bases: TGTGCCAGCTCCCAGGGGAACAGGGGGGGACAAGAGACCCAGTACTTC. Protein sequence: CASSQGNRGGQETQYF.